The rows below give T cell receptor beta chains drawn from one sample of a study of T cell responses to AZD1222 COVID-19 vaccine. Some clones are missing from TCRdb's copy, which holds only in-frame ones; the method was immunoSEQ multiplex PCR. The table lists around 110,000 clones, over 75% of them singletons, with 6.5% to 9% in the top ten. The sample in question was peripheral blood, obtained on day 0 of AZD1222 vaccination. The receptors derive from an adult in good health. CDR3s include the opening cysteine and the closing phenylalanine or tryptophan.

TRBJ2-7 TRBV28 CASSFAGGPNEQYF
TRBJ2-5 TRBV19 CASSPPGQGFQETQYF
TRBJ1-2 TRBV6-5 CASRPSGALDYGYTF
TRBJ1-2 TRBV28 CASRPDTIGGYTF
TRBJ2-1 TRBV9 CASSVELWGAYEQFF
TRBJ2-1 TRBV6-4 CASSGSGLASGTREQFF
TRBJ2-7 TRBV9 CASSSGTGAYEQYF
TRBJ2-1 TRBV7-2 CASSLQSGGAEQFF
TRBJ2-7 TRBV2 CASRAPSGGTSYEQYF
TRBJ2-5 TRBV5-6 CASSLAGLKTETQYF
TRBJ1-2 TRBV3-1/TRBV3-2 CASSRVEGKAGYTF